This is a list of T cell receptor beta chains from one sample in a study of liver allograft versus peripheral blood T cells. MiXCR, applied by TCRdb to the reads, yields one record per CDR3 protein. Of about 12,000 distinct CDR3 sequences listed, 28% were seen once; the top ten hold approximately 2.2%. Receptors originate from a human patient who had a liver transplant. Some of the T cells may derive from the graft donor. Each CDR3 is given with its conserved first and last residue. A D gene is named only where the DNA matches it firmly. Rows give clone size only sometimes, using once, few, many, or a class for an expanded clone.

>TRBJ2-3|TRBV5-6|TRBD2|.
CASSLGLAGVGDTQYF
TGTGCCAGCAGCTTGGGACTAGCGGGAGTTGGGGATACGCAGTATTTT
>TRBJ2-1|TRBV5-6|.|many
CASSQVNEQFF
TGTGCCAGCAGTCAGGTCAATGAGCAGTTCTTC
>TRBJ2-2|TRBV20-1|.|once
CSGKGSTGELFF
TGTTCCGGGAAAGGTTCCACCGGGGAGCTGTTTTTT
>TRBJ2-2|TRBV15|.|few
CATSRVSNTGELFF
TGTGCCACCAGCAGAGTTTCGAACACCGGGGAGCTGTTTTTT
>TRBJ1-2|TRBV10-3|TRBD1|many
CASRGSTGANYGYTF
TGTGCCAGCAGGGGGTCCACAGGGGCCAACTATGGCTACACCTTC
>TRBJ2-7|TRBV6-2/TRBV6-3|.|.
CASSRVGGWGEQYF
TGTGCCAGCAGTAGGGTAGGAGGGTGGGGCGAGCAGTACTTC
>TRBJ1-4|TRBV12-3/TRBV12-4|.|.
CASSQREGEKLFF
TGTGCCAGCTCACAACGAGAAGGGGAAAAACTGTTTTTT
>TRBJ1-4|TRBV6-6|TRBD1|.
CASSPYPTGRATNEKLFF
TGTGCCAGCAGTCCCTACCCGACAGGGCGGGCAACTAATGAAAAACTGTTTTTT
>TRBJ1-5|TRBV27|.|.
CASSLYGSRNQPQHF
TGTGCCAGCAGTTTATATGGATCCCGCAATCAGCCCCAGCATTTT
>TRBJ2-5|TRBV20-1|TRBD1|few
CSAGQVLETQYF
TGCAGTGCGGGACAGGTCCTCGAGACCCAGTACTTC